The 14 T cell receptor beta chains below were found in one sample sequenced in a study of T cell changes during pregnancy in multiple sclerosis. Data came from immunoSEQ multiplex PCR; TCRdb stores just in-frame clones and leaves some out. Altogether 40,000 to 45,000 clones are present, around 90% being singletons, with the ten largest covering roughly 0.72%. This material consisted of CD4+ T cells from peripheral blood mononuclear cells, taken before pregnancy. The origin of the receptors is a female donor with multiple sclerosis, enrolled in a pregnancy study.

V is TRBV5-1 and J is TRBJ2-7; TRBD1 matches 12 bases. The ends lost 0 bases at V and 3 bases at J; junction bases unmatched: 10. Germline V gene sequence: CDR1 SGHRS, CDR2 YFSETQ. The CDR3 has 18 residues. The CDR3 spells CASSLVPPGQGASYEQYF. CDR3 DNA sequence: TGCGCCAGCAGCTTGGTCCCCCCGGGACAGGGGGCGAGCTACGAGCAGTACTTC.

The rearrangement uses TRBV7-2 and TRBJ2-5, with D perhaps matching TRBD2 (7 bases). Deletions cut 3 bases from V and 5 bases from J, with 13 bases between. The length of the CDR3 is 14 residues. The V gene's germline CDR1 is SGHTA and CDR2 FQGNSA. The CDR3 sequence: CASSFGGGVETQYF. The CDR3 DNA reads TGTGCCAGCAGCTTCGGCGGGGGCGTGGAGACCCAGTACTTC. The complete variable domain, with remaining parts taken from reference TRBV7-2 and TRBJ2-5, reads GAGVSQSPSNKVTEKGKDVELRCDPISGHTALYWYRQSLGQGLEFLIYFQGNSAPDKSGLPSDRFSAERTGGSVSTLTIQRTQQEDSAVYLCASSFGGGVETQYFGPGTRLLVL.

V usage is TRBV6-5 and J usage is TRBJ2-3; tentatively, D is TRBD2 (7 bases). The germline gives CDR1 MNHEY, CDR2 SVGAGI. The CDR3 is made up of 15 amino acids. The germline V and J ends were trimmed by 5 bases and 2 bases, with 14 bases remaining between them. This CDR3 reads CASSTPAGATDTQYF. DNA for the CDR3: TGTGCCAGCAGTACCCCGGCGGGGGCCACAGATACGCAGTATTTT.

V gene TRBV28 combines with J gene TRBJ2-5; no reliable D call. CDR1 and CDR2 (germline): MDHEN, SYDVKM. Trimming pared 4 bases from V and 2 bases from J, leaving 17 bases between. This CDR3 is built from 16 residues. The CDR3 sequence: CASSSPTYSRQETQYF. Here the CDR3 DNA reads TGTGCCAGCAGTTCGCCTACTTATTCGAGACAAGAGACCCAGTACTTC.

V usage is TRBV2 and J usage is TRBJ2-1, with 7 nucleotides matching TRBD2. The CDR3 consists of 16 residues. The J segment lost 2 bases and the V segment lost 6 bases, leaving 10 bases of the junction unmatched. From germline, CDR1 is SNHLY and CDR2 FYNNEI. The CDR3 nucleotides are TGTGCCAGCAGAAAGTTAGCGGGCGGAACCTACAATGAGCAGTTCTTC. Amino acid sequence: CASRKLAGGTYNEQFF.

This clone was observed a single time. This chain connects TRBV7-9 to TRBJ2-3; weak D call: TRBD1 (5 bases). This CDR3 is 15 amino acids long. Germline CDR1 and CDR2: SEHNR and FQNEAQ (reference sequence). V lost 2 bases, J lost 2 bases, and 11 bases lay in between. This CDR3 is CASSLRGGFTDTQYF. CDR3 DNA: TGTGCCAGCAGCTTAAGGGGCGGTTTCACAGATACGCAGTATTTT. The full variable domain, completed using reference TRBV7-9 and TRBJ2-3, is DTGVSQNPRHKITKRGQNVTFRCDPISEHNRLYWYRQTLGQGPEFLTYFQNEAQLEKSRLLSDRFSAERPKGSFSTLEIQRTEQGDSAMYLCASSLRGGFTDTQYFGPGTRLTVL.

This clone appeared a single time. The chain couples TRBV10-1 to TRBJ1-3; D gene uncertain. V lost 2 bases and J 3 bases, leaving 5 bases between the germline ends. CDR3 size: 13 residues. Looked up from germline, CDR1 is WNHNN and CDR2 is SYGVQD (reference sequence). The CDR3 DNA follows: TGCGCCAGCAGTGAGAACAGTGGAAACACCATATATTTT. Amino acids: CASSENSGNTIYF.

The CDR3 is CATSRAGLATDTQYF. CDR3 in DNA: TGTGCCACCAGCAGAGCCGGACTAGCAACAGATACGCAGTATTTT. The chain links TRBV15 to TRBJ2-3; TRBD2 matches 8 bases. Germline V lookup: CDR1 LNHNV, CDR2 YYDKDF (reference sequence). The CDR3 runs 15 residues. J lost 3 bases, V lost 1 base, and 3 bases had no gene match.

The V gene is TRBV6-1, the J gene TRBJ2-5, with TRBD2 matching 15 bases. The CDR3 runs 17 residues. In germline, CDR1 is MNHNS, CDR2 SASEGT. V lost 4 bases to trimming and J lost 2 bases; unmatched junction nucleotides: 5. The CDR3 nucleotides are TGTGCCAGCAGTGTTACGGGACTAGCGGGGGGACAAGAGACCCAGTACTTC. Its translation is CASSVTGLAGGQETQYF.

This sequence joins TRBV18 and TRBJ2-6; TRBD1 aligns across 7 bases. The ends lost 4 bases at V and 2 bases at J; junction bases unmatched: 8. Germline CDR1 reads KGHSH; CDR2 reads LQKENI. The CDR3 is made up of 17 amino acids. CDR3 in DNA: TGTGCCAGCTCACGGGAGACAGGGTTCACTGGGGCCAACGTCCTGACTTTC. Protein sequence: CASSRETGFTGANVLTF.

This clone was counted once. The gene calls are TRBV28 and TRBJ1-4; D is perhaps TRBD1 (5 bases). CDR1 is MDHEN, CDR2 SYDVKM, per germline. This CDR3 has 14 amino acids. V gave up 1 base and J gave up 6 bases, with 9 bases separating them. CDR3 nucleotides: TGTGCCAGCAGTTTATTTGGGGGGGATGAAAAACTGTTTTTT. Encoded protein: CASSLFGGDEKLFF.

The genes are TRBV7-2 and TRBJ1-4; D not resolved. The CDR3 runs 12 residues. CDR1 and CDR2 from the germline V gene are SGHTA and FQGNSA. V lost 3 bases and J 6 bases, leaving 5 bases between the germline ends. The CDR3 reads CASSFGDEKLFF. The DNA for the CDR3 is TGTGCCAGCAGCTTCGGGGATGAAAAACTGTTTTTT. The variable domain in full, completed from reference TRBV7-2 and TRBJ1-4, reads GAGVSQSPSNKVTEKGKDVELRCDPISGHTALYWYRQSLGQGLEFLIYFQGNSAPDKSGLPSDRFSAERTGGSVSTLTIQRTQQEDSAVYLCASSFGDEKLFFGSGTQLSVL.

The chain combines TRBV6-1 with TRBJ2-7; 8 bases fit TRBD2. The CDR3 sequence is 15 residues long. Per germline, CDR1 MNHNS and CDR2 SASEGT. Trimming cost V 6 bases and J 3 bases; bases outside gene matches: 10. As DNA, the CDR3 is TGTGCCAGCAGGCAGGAGGCGGGAGGATTCTACGAGCAGTACTTC. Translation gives CASRQEAGGFYEQYF.

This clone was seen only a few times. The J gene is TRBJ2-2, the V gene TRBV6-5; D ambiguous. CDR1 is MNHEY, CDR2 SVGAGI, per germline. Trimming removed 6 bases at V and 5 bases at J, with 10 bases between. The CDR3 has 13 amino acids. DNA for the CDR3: TGTGCCAGCAGAAAGCCGAGAACCGGGGAGCTGTTTTTT. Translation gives CASRKPRTGELFF.